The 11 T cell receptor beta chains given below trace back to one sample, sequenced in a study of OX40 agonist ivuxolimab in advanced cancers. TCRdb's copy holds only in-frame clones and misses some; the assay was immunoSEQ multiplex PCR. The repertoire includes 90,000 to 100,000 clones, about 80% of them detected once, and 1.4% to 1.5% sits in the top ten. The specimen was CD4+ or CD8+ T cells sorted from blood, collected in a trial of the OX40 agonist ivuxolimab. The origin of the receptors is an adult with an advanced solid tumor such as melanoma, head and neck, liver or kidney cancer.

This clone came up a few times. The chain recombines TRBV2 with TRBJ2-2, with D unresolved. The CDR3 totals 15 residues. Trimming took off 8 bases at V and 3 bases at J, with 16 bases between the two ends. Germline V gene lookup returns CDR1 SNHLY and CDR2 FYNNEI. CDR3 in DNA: TGTGCCAGCCAAGTATCCCTAAGGGACACCGGGGAGCTGTTTTTT. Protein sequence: CASQVSLRDTGELFF.

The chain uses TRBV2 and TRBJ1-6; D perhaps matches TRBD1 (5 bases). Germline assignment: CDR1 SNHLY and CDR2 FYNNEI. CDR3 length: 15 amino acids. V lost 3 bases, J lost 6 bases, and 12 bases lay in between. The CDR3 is CASSDSGRFNSPLHF. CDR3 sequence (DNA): TGTGCCAGCAGTGACTCAGGGCGGTTTAATTCACCCCTCCACTTT.

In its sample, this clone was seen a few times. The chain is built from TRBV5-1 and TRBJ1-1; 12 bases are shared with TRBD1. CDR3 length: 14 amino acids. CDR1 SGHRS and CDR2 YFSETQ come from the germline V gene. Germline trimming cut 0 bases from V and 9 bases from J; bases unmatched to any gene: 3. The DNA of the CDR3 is TGCGCCAGCAGCTTGGCCGGGACAGGGGGCAAAGCTTTCTTT. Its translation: CASSLAGTGGKAFF.

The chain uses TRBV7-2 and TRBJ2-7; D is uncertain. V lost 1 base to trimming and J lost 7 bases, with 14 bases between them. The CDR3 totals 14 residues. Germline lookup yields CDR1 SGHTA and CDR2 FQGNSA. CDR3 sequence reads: CASSLDQYGGEQYF. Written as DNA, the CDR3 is TGTGCCAGCAGCTTAGATCAGTACGGCGGTGAGCAGTACTTC.

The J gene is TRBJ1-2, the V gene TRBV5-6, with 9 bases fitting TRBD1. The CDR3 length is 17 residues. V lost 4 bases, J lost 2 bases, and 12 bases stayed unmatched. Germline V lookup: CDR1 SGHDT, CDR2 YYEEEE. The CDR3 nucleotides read TGTGCCAGCAGCCCCGGGACAGGGAGTCTCCAAAACTATGGCTACACCTTC. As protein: CASSPGTGSLQNYGYTF.

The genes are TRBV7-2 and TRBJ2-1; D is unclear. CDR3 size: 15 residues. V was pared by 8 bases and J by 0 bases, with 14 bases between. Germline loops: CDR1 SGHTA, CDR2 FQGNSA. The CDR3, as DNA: TGTGCCAGCTCTCTCTTGGGAAACTCCTACAATGAGCAGTTCTTC. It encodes CASSLLGNSYNEQFF.

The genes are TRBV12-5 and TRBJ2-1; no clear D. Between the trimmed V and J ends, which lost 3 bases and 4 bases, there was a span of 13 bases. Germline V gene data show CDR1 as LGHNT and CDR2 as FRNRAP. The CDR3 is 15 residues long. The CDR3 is CASGFGQTTYNEQFF. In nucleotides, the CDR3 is TGTGCTAGTGGTTTCGGCCAGACCACATACAATGAGCAGTTCTTC.

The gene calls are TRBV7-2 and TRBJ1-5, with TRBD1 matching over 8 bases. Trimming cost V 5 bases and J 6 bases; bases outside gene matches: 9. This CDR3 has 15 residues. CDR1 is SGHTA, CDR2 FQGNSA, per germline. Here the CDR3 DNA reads TGTGCCAGCAGCCCACGAGCAGGGGGCGTTCAGCCCCAGCATTTT. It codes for CASSPRAGGVQPQHF.

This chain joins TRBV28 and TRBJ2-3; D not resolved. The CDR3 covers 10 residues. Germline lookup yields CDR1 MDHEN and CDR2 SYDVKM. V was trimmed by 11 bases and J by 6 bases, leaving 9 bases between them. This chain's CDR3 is CAYGRDTQYF. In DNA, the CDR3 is TGTGCCTACGGCCGTGATACGCAGTATTTT.

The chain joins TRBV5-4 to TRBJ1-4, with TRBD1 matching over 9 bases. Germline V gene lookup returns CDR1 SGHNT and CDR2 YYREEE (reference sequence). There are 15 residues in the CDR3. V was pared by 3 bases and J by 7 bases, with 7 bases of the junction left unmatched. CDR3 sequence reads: CASSSRQGGSEKLFF. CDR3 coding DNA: TGTGCCAGCAGCTCCAGACAGGGGGGAAGTGAAAAACTGTTTTTT.

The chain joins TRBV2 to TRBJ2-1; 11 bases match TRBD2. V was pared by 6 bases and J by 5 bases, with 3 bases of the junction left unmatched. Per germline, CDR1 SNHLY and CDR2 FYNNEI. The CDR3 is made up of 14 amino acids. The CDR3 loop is CASRGTSGNNEQFF. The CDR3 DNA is TGTGCCAGCAGGGGGACTAGCGGAAACAATGAGCAGTTCTTC.